These T cell receptor beta chains were read from a single sample in a study of blood T cell repertoires in COVID-19. Assay used: immunoSEQ multiplex PCR; TCRdb lists only in-frame clones, some missing. The repertoire includes about 150,000 clones, 60% to 85% of them detected once, and about 9% sits in the top ten. The sequenced sample was peripheral blood. The receptors here all came from a man aged 50 to 60 with active or convalescent COVID-19. Each CDR3 is given with its conserved first and last residue. A D gene is named only where the DNA matches it firmly. A clone size is listed for some rows: how often the clone was seen (once, few, many), or a class if it is expanded.

.	TRBD2	TRBJ2-3	TRBV5-1	TGCGCCAGCAGCTCGGGACTAGCGGGAGGGCCCGGCACAGATACGCAGTATTTT	CASSSGLAGGPGTDTQYF
once	TRBD2	TRBJ2-1	TRBV19	TGTGCCATCTCCCTAGGGACTAGAAATGAGCAGTTCTTC	CAISLGTRNEQFF
few	.	TRBJ2-2	TRBV7-3	TGTGCCAGCAGCCGGCTATATCCAACGAGGGCCGGGGAGCTGTTTTTT	CASSRLYPTRAGELFF
.	.	TRBJ1-1	TRBV5-8	TGTGCCAGCAGCTTGGCCGGGGGATCCACTGAAGCTTTCTTT	CASSLAGGSTEAFF
.	TRBD1	TRBJ1-2	TRBV19	TGTGCCAGTAGACAGGGACAGCCGATGGATGGCTACACCTTC	CASRQGQPMDGYTF
.	.	TRBJ2-2	TRBV28	TGTGCCAGCAGTTTTTCACTAGCAGCGATGGGAGAGCTGTTTTTT	CASSFSLAAMGELFF
.	.	TRBJ2-3	TRBV7-6	TGTGCCAGCAGCTTCTCCGATACGCAGTATTTT	CASSFSDTQYF
.	.	TRBJ2-3	TRBV28	TGTGCCAGCAGTTTATTTACGGGAGCCACAGATACGCAGTATTTT	CASSLFTGATDTQYF
few	TRBD2	TRBJ2-2	TRBV28	TGTGCCAGCAGTTCAACAGCTAAGCGGGAGGGAATCACCGGGGAGCTGTTTTTT	CASSSTAKREGITGELFF
.	.	TRBJ1-2	TRBV20-1	TGCAGTGCTAGAGAGGGCCAGGGCTACACCTTC	CSAREGQGYTF
.	TRBD2	TRBJ2-3	TRBV7-2	TGTGCCAGCAGCTTAACAGCGGGAGAGACAGATACGCAGTATTTT	CASSLTAGETDTQYF
.	TRBD1	TRBJ2-5	TRBV4-1	TGCGCCAGCAGCCAAGTCGACAGGGTGTACCAAGAGACCCAGTACTTC	CASSQVDRVYQETQYF
.	.	TRBJ2-1	TRBV7-3	TGTGCCAGCAGCTTAACGGGAGTCCACAATGAGCAGTTCTTC	CASSLTGVHNEQFF
once	.	TRBJ2-7	TRBV27	TGTGCCAGCAGTTCCGGGGTCCTCCTCGAGCAGTACTTC	CASSSGVLLEQYF
.	TRBD1	TRBJ2-7	TRBV27	TGTGCCAGCAGTTTAGGGGGGACAGGGTCAGAGCAGTACTTC	CASSLGGTGSEQYF
.	.	TRBJ1-1	TRBV25-1	TGTGCCAGCAGAGAGTTGGGACAGAACACTGAAGCTTTCTTT	CASRELGQNTEAFF
.	TRBD1	TRBJ1-4	TRBV30	TGTGCCTGGAGTCGGACAGGGAGGGAAAAACTGTTTTTT	CAWSRTGREKLFF
once	TRBD2	TRBJ2-1	TRBV5-1	TGCGCCAGCAGCTTGGGTGGGGGAGGGTCCGCGGATGAGCAGTTCTTC	CASSLGGGGSADEQFF
few	.	TRBJ1-6	TRBV10-3	TGTGCCATCAGTGAGAGGACAGCTAGCAATTCACCCCTCCACTTT	CAISERTASNSPLHF
.	.	TRBJ1-2	TRBV18	TGTGCCAGCTCACAAAACAGCTATGGCTACACCTTC	CASSQNSYGYTF
few	.	TRBJ1-5	TRBV5-4	TGTGCCAGCAGCCCGGGACTGAGCAATCAGCCCCAGCATTTT	CASSPGLSNQPQHF
.	.	TRBJ1-3	TRBV6-1	TGTGCCAGCAGTGAGGGGGCCCCTGGAAACACCATATATTTT	CASSEGAPGNTIYF
.	.	TRBJ1-2	TRBV6-1	TGTGCCAGCAGTGAATTAGGGGGTTCTCGGGGCTACACCTTC	CASSELGGSRGYTF
.	.	TRBJ1-3	TRBV6-6	TGTGCCAGTAAGGGGGTTTCTGGAAACACCATATATTTT	CASKGVSGNTIYF
.	TRBD1	TRBJ2-5	TRBV19	TGTGCCAGTAGTATACCCGGACAGGGGGGAGAGACCCAGTACTTC	CASSIPGQGGETQYF